The 21 T cell receptor beta chains below were found in one sample sequenced in a study of shared clonotypes between healthy human individuals (dated by TCRdb to the early 2020s). CD8 naive samples consisted of CD45RO-negative cells that were positively selected for CCR7, yielding a CD45RA+CCR7+ population without TemRA cells. The library was generated by the immunoSEQ multiplex PCR assay. TCRdb limited this immuneACCESS table to in-frame rearrangements with V and J called. A share of clones is missing; checked studies link under half to unresolved V genes, and the rest is unexplained. The sample table holds about 2.1 million clones, of which about 92% were seen once. 1.7% of the sample is taken by the ten largest. The sequenced material came from naive CD8+ T cells from PBMCs. The sample's cell subset or site label, decoded: CD45RA+CCR7+. These TCRs come from a man aged 18 to 35 in good health. Some clones in this sample may be carry-over from other donors' samples.

Regarding this clone: In the same sample, other DNA sequences code for this CDR3. V is TRBV4-1 and J is TRBJ2-1; TRBD2 aligns across 7 bases. The germline V gene has CDR1 MGHRA and CDR2 YSYEKL. The ends lost 3 bases at V and 7 bases at J; junction bases unmatched: 6. CDR3 length equals 14 residues. CDR3 coding DNA: TGCGCCAGCAGCCAGGGACGGGGAGGGAATGAGCAGTTCTTC. Its translation: CASSQGRGGNEQFF.

CDR3 loop: CASRPFKTGPNYGYTF. CDR3 nucleotides: TGTGCCAGCAGACCTTTCAAGACAGGGCCTAACTATGGCTACACCTTC. The chain links TRBV27 to TRBJ1-2; 7 bases map to TRBD1. With 6 bases clipped from V and 0 bases from J, the junction kept 10 bases outside the gene matches. This CDR3 has 16 amino acids. CDR1 MNHEY and CDR2 SMNVEV come from the germline V gene (reference sequence).

This chain links TRBV9 with TRBJ2-1; D is undetermined. V was trimmed by 4 bases and J by 0 bases, leaving 17 bases between them. CDR3 size: 17 residues. The germline CDR1 and CDR2 sequences are SGDLS and YYNGEE. CDR3 sequence reads: CASSPSNSLSSYNEQFF. CDR3 nucleotide sequence: TGTGCCAGCAGCCCATCCAACAGTCTAAGCTCCTACAATGAGCAGTTCTTC.

The CDR3 protein is CASSFPGPGNEQYF. The CDR3 region has the DNA TGTGCCAGCAGCTTCCCGGGACCCGGGAACGAGCAGTACTTC. The gene calls are TRBV7-9 and TRBJ2-7; either TRBD1 or TRBD2 may fit D (5 bases each). The V gene's germline CDR1 is SEHNR and CDR2 FQNEAQ (reference sequence). Trimming shortened V by 3 bases and J by 5 bases, and 14 bases separated the two germline ends. CDR3 length: 14 amino acids.

The rearrangement links TRBV27 to TRBJ2-5; no firm D call. The CDR3 runs 14 residues. V lost 0 bases to trimming and J lost 5 bases, with 10 bases between them. Germline V gene lookup returns CDR1 MNHEY and CDR2 SMNVEV (reference sequence). This CDR3 reads CASSLSWGIETQYF. The CDR3 DNA is TGTGCCAGCAGTTTATCGTGGGGAATTGAGACCCAGTACTTC.

This rearrangement joins TRBV9 to TRBJ1-5; tentatively, D is TRBD1 (5 bases). Germline lookup yields CDR1 SGDLS and CDR2 YYNGEE. V was pared by 0 bases and J by 2 bases, with 9 bases between. The CDR3 is 15 residues long. CDR3 bases: TGTGCCAGCAGCGTAGAGCCGGGACGCAATCAGCCCCAGCATTTT. Translation: CASSVEPGRNQPQHF.

V is TRBV29-1 and J is TRBJ2-4; 9 bases are shared with TRBD1. V was pared by 7 bases and J by 8 bases, with 6 bases of the junction left unmatched. Germline V gene sequence: CDR1 SQVTM, CDR2 ANQGSEA. This CDR3 has 12 residues. The CDR3 protein is CSARTGEDIQYF. DNA of the CDR3: TGCAGCGCCCGGACAGGGGAGGACATTCAGTACTTC.

This chain connects TRBV27 to TRBJ2-7; 8 bases line up with TRBD1. The germline gives CDR1 MNHEY, CDR2 SMNVEV (reference sequence). This CDR3 is built from 15 residues. V shed 3 bases, J shed 5 bases, and the junction held 9 bases outside the gene matches. CDR3 loop: CASSLMTGAQDEQYF. CDR3 DNA: TGTGCCAGCAGTTTGATGACAGGGGCGCAGGACGAGCAGTACTTC.

The chain uses TRBV29-1 and TRBJ2-5; no clear D. The DNA end is more similar to TRBJ2-7, so the J call may be wrong. The V gene's germline CDR1 is SQVTM and CDR2 ANQGSEA. The CDR3 runs to 14 residues. CDR3 coding DNA: TGCAGCGTTGAGACGGGCAGGCTTCCGTACGAGCAGTACTTC. Its translation is CSVETGRLPYEQYF.

Remarks on this clone: The same CDR3 is also encoded by other DNA sequences in this sample. The chain joins TRBV5-1 to TRBJ2-1; no reliable D call. Trimming took off 8 bases at V and 6 bases at J, with 9 bases between the two ends. Germline-derived CDR1 and CDR2 are SGHRS and YFSETQ. CDR3 length equals 11 residues. In DNA form, the CDR3 reads TGCGCCAGTAGCCTCGGCAATGAGCAGTTCTTC. Protein: CASSLGNEQFF.

The chain recombines TRBV28 with TRBJ2-1; maybe TRBD2 (6 bases). Germline CDR1 is MDHEN and CDR2 is SYDVKM. The V end lost 3 bases, the J end lost 8 bases, and 14 bases lay between the germline ends. This CDR3 is built from 14 residues. The CDR3 region has the DNA TGTGCCAGCAGTTTGAGGCCAGGCGGGGATGAGCAGTTCTTC. This encodes CASSLRPGGDEQFF.

To note about this clone: The same CDR3 arises from other DNA sequences in this sample as well. V is TRBV27 and J is TRBJ2-5, with D uncertain. Germline CDR1 and CDR2: MNHEY and SMNVEV (reference sequence). CDR3 size: 12 residues. V gave up 5 bases and J gave up 4 bases, with 8 bases separating them. This chain's CDR3 is CASSPLGETQYF. CDR3 nucleotide sequence: TGTGCCAGCAGTCCCCTGGGAGAGACCCAGTACTTC.

This clone was counted once. The same CDR3 also results from other DNA sequences found in this sample. This sequence joins TRBV27 and TRBJ2-7; a weak D match, TRBD1 (5 bases). Germline-derived CDR1 and CDR2 are MNHEY and SMNVEV (reference sequence). Trimming removed 1 base from V and 0 bases from J, with 7 bases in between. CDR3 length equals 14 residues. CDR3 sequence: CASSLYRSSYEQYF. In nucleotides, the CDR3 is TGTGCCAGCAGTTTATACAGGAGCTCCTACGAGCAGTACTTC.

The chain links TRBV4-1 to TRBJ1-4; D might be TRBD1 (5 bases). The germline V gene has CDR1 MGHRA and CDR2 YSYEKL. V lost 0 bases to trimming and J lost 8 bases, with 13 bases between them. The CDR3 sequence is 15 residues long. The CDR3 loop is CASSQDRQGGEKLFF. CDR3 nucleotides: TGCGCCAGCAGCCAAGATCGGCAGGGAGGAGAAAAACTGTTTTTT.

Notes on this clone: One end of the junction does not line up with germline, which may come from a read error. V is TRBV29-1 and J is TRBJ2-1; 8 positions match TRBD2. The CDR3 has 14 residues. The V gene's germline CDR1 is SQVTM and CDR2 ANQGSEA. The CDR3 reads CSVEAGAFYNEQFF. The CDR3 nucleotides read TGCAGCGTAGAAGCGGGAGCGTTCTACAATGAGCAGTTCTTC.

The chain uses TRBV2 and TRBJ2-3; TRBD2 agrees at 7 bases. CDR1 is SNHLY and CDR2 is FYNNEI in the germline V gene. V shed 4 bases and J 5 bases; nucleotides not matched to a gene: 9. CDR3 length equals 15 residues. In DNA form, the CDR3 reads TGTGCCAGCAGTGTCGAGGGGCGGGAGCGAGATACGCAGTATTTT. This translates into CASSVEGRERDTQYF.

With regard to this clone: This specimen includes other DNA sequences encoding the same CDR3. This CDR3 is CASSLSAGPYEQYF. CDR3 DNA: TGTGCCAGCAGTTTATCCGCAGGGCCCTACGAGCAGTACTTC. The rearrangement links TRBV28 to TRBJ2-7, with D maybe TRBD1 (5 bases). The length of the CDR3 is 14 residues. The germline V gene has CDR1 MDHEN and CDR2 SYDVKM. The V end was cut by 1 base, the J end by 2 bases, with 9 bases between.

The table lists this clone with a count of one. The rearrangement joins TRBV21-1 to TRBJ2-7; TRBD1 reflects the table's D call only, with no check against the DNA. TRBV21-1 corresponds to a pseudogene. This CDR3 spans 15 amino acids. Here the CDR3 DNA reads TGTGCCAGCAGCCCTATGACAGGTAGGGCCTACGAGCAGTACTTC. It yields the protein CASSPMTGRAYEQYF.

This sequence joins TRBV11-2 and TRBJ2-7; D is undetermined. CDR3 length equals 14 residues. Germline CDR1 is SGHAT and CDR2 is FQNNGV. V shed 3 bases and J shed 2 bases, with 11 bases lying between them. CDR3 sequence (DNA): TGTGCCAGCAGCTTTGAGGAAAACCCCTACGAGCAGTACTTC. It codes for CASSFEENPYEQYF. Variable domain in full (rest from reference TRBV11-2 and TRBJ2-7): EAGVAQSPRYKIIEKRQSVAFWCNPISGHATLYWYQQILGQGPKLLIQFQNNGVVDDSQLPKDRFSAERLKGVDSTLKIQPAKLEDSAVYLCASSFEENPYEQYFGPGTRLTVT.

As to this clone: This same CDR3 is encoded by further DNA sequences in the sample. The rearrangement links TRBV6-5 to TRBJ2-1; 7 bases line up with TRBD1. Germline CDR1 MNHEY, CDR2 SVGAGI. Losses at the gene ends were 0 bases for V and 8 bases for J; bases not matched to a gene: 1. CDR3 length equals 13 residues. CDR3 bases: TGTGCCAGCAGTTACTCGACAGGGTATGAGCAGTTCTTC. Encoded protein: CASSYSTGYEQFF.

This sequence joins TRBV7-9 and TRBJ2-7; no reliable D call. V gave up 0 bases and J gave up 5 bases, with 8 bases separating them. The germline V gene encodes CDR1 SEHNR and CDR2 FQNEAQ (reference sequence). This CDR3 region has 13 residues. Written as DNA, the CDR3 is TGTGCCAGCAGCTTAGCCTTGCTACACGAGCAGTACTTC. It codes for CASSLALLHEQYF.